This is a list of T cell receptor beta chains from one sample in a study of regulatory T cells in long-lasting Graves disease. TCRdb reanalysed the multiplex PCR reads using MiXCR and keeps one entry per CDR3 protein. The sample lists 200,000 to 250,000 distinct CDR3 sequences, roughly 18% occurring once. The data also belong to a second study, concerning T cells in Graves' hyperthyroidism and ophthalmopathy.

Sequencing used peripheral blood mononuclear cells (PBMCs), obtained at new diagnosis, from a patient treated with antithyroid drugs. The receptors come from a woman aged 30 to 39 with Graves disease. The CDR3 runs from the conserved cysteine through the conserved F or W. The order of the fields is CDR3 length, V gene, clone size, D gene, J gene, CDR3 protein, CDR3 DNA. D genes are given only for firm matches. Not all rows give a size; the values are once, few, many and, for expanded clones, a class.

>14|TRBV29-1|NA|NA|TRBJ1-1
CSVEPRHRNTGAFF
TGCAGCGTTGAACCCCGGCATCGGAACACTGGAGCTTTCTTT
>16|TRBV20-1|NA|TRBD1|TRBJ1-5
CSARDRLMDRARPPHF
TGCAGTGCTAGAGATAGATTAATGGACAGGGCGAGGCCCCCGCATTTT
>13|TRBV10-3|many|NA|TRBJ1-1
CAISLQGLPEAFF
TGTGCCATCAGTTTACAGGGACTCCCTGAAGCTTTCTTT
>16|TRBV20-1|many|NA|TRBJ2-3
CSAREDGASSTDTQYF
TGCAGTGCTAGAGAAGATGGGGCGTCTAGCACAGATACGCAGTATTTT
>14|TRBV2|many|TRBD1|TRBJ1-1
CASSRDSMNTEAFF
TGTGCCAGCAGTAGGGACAGCATGAACACTGAAGCTTTCTTT
>13|TRBV20-1|many|TRBD2|TRBJ2-1
CSARDGSGREQFF
TGCAGTGCTAGAGATGGTAGCGGGAGGGAGCAGTTCTTC
>14|TRBV5-6|many|NA|TRBJ2-7
CASSPIGEVYEQYF
TGTGCCAGCAGCCCCATTGGAGAGGTCTACGAGCAGTACTTC
>14|TRBV28|many|NA|TRBJ2-5
CASSLGSLQETQYF
TGTGCCAGCAGTTTAGGTAGCCTCCAAGAGACCCAGTACTTC
>13|TRBV2|once|NA|TRBJ2-3
CASVRGRGDTQYF
TGTGCCAGCGTTAGGGGGAGGGGAGATACGCAGTATTTT
>14|TRBV28|many|NA|TRBJ1-1
CASSGGLGGTEAFF
TGTGCCAGCAGCGGAGGCCTCGGAGGGACTGAAGCTTTCTTT
>16|TRBV7-6|few|TRBD2|TRBJ2-1
CASSLVTSGGDNEQFF
TGTGCCAGCAGCTTAGTAACTAGCGGGGGAGACAATGAGCAGTTCTTC
>15|TRBV4-1|many|TRBD1|TRBJ2-3
CASSHQGASPDTQYF
TGCGCCAGCAGCCATCAGGGGGCTAGCCCGGATACGCAGTATTTT
>15|TRBV6-1|many|TRBD2|TRBJ2-5
CASSPSGRSQETQYF
TGTGCCAGCAGTCCTAGCGGGAGGTCCCAAGAGACCCAGTACTTC
>15|TRBV5-1|many|TRBD2|TRBJ2-5
CASSLASGRQETQYF
TGCGCCAGCAGCTTGGCGAGCGGGAGGCAAGAGACCCAGTACTTC
>16|TRBV6-5|many|NA|TRBJ1-3
CASSWTGADSGNTIYF
TGTGCCAGCAGTTGGACCGGGGCAGACTCTGGAAACACCATATATTTT
>13|TRBV28|many|NA|TRBJ2-7
CASSLTGQYEQYF
TGTGCCAGCAGTTTAACAGGCCAATACGAGCAGTACTTC
>15|TRBV19|many|NA|TRBJ1-1
CASSIEATPNTEAFF
TGTGCCAGTAGTATAGAGGCGACCCCGAACACTGAAGCTTTCTTT
>15|TRBV3-1|many|NA|TRBJ2-7
CASSQGPGAGPEQYF
TGTGCCAGCAGCCAAGGCCCGGGGGCAGGGCCCGAGCAGTACTTC
>17|TRBV11-3|NA|NA|TRBJ1-2
CASRPGAGGPPNYGYTF
TGTGCCAGCAGGCCGGGGGCGGGAGGCCCACCTAACTATGGCTACACCTTC
>13|TRBV18|many|NA|TRBJ1-3
CASSPFGGNTIYF
TGTGCCAGCTCACCCTTCGGGGGAAACACCATATATTTT
>17|TRBV7-2|many|NA|TRBJ1-2
CASSLAWIGAANYGYTF
TGTGCCAGCAGCTTAGCGTGGATCGGGGCTGCTAACTATGGCTACACCTTC
>16|TRBV4-1|few|TRBD1|TRBJ1-6
CASSLQTGGRNSPLHF
TGCGCCAGCAGCCTCCAGACAGGGGGTCGGAATTCACCCCTCCACTTT
>11|TRBV30|NA|NA|TRBJ2-7
CAWGLGAEQYF
TGTGCCTGGGGTCTAGGGGCCGAGCAGTACTTC
>15|TRBV6-1|few|TRBD2|TRBJ2-5
CASSESGGAGETQYF
TGTGCCAGCAGTGAATCGGGGGGGGCGGGAGAGACCCAGTACTTC
>14|TRBV6-2/TRBV6-3|many|NA|TRBJ2-4
CASSAGLNGNIQYF
TGTGCCAGCAGTGCGGGGTTAAATGGGAACATTCAGTACTTC
>14|TRBV6-1|many|TRBD1|TRBJ1-1
CASTGTDRNTEAFF
TGTGCCAGCACCGGGACAGATAGGAACACTGAAGCTTTCTTT
>14|TRBV3-1|many|NA|TRBJ2-7
CASSQERGSHEQYF
TGTGCCAGCAGCCAAGAGAGAGGATCTCACGAGCAGTACTTC
>13|TRBV10-3|many|NA|TRBJ1-2
CAISVDSFYGYTF
TGTGCCATCAGTGTGGACAGCTTCTATGGCTACACCTTC
>14|TRBV7-2|many|TRBD1|TRBJ1-2
CASSPGDRGGGYTF
TGTGCCAGCAGCCCGGGAGACAGGGGCGGAGGCTACACCTTC
>17|TRBV25-1|many|NA|TRBJ2-7
CASSATVGGARAYEQYF
TGTGCCAGCAGTGCCACTGTTGGGGGGGCCAGGGCCTACGAGCAGTACTTC
>12|TRBV2|many|NA|TRBJ2-7
CASRDSLYEQYF
TGTGCCAGCAGGGACAGCCTATACGAGCAGTACTTC
>15|TRBV20-1|many|TRBD2|TRBJ2-5
CSAFDTGTTLETQYF
TGCAGTGCTTTTGATACCGGGACTACATTGGAGACCCAGTACTTC
>13|TRBV20-1|many|NA|TRBJ1-1
CSARVGGNTEAFF
TGCAGTGCTAGAGTTGGGGGGAACACTGAAGCTTTCTTT
>17|TRBV6-5|NA|TRBD1|TRBJ1-4
CASSFNAGTGNSEKLFF
TGTGCCAGCAGTTTCAACGCCGGGACAGGGAACTCGGAAAAACTGTTTTTT
>11|TRBV20-1|NA|NA|TRBJ1-4
CSVRINEKLFF
TGCAGTGTAAGGATTAATGAAAAACTGTTTTTT
>14|TRBV20-1|few|TRBD2|TRBJ2-1
CSAALAGAYNEQFF
TGCAGTGCTGCACTAGCGGGGGCATACAATGAGCAGTTCTTC
>17|TRBV30|many|TRBD2|TRBJ2-3
CAWSVQDGGGATDTQYF
TGTGCCTGGAGTGTACAAGATGGCGGGGGGGCCACAGATACGCAGTATTTT
>13|TRBV6-5|few|NA|TRBJ1-4
CASSYRVDEKLFF
TGTGCCAGCAGTTACAGGGTAGATGAAAAACTGTTTTTT
>15|TRBV27|many|NA|TRBJ1-1
CASSPWVERGTEAFF
TGTGCCAGCAGTCCTTGGGTCGAGCGGGGCACTGAAGCTTTCTTT
>15|TRBV3-1|NA|TRBD1|TRBJ1-2
CASSTNRGVYYGYTF
TGTGCCAGCAGCACGAACAGGGGCGTCTACTATGGCTACACCTTC
>15|TRBV5-6|many|TRBD2|TRBJ2-7
CASSFRRTSSYEQYF
TGTGCCAGCAGCTTTCGGAGGACTAGCTCCTACGAGCAGTACTTC
>12|TRBV2|many|NA|TRBJ2-3
CASRGSTDTQYF
TGTGCCAGCAGGGGATCCACAGATACGCAGTATTTT
>16|TRBV10-2|many|TRBD2|TRBJ2-2
CASSVLAGGMGGELFF
TGCGCCAGCAGTGTTCTAGCGGGGGGAATGGGCGGGGAGCTGTTTTTT
>16|TRBV10-2|many|TRBD2|TRBJ2-7
CASSDLAGVQPYEQYF
TGCGCCAGCAGTGATCTAGCGGGAGTTCAACCCTACGAGCAGTACTTC
>19|TRBV28|NA|TRBD2|TRBJ2-3
CASSLYGLAGGPRIDTQYF
TGTGCCAGCAGTTTATACGGACTAGCGGGGGGGCCCAGGATAGATACGCAGTATTTT
>15|TRBV7-9|many|TRBD2|TRBJ2-1
CASSLGLADNNEQFF
TGTGCCAGCAGCTTGGGACTAGCGGACAATAATGAGCAGTTCTTC
>13|TRBV12-3/TRBV12-4|many|TRBD1|TRBJ2-1
CASRGQGGNEQFF
TGTGCCAGCAGGGGACAGGGTGGCAATGAGCAGTTCTTC
>14|TRBV6-1|many|NA|TRBJ2-7
CASSERTLTYEQYF
TGTGCCAGCAGTGAACGGACCCTTACCTACGAGCAGTACTTC
>13|TRBV28|many|NA|TRBJ2-2
CASSLAETGELFF
TGTGCCAGCAGTTTGGCGGAAACCGGGGAGCTGTTTTTT
>14|TRBV6-1|many|NA|TRBJ1-5
CASSEKIVGQPQHF
TGTGCCAGCAGTGAAAAAATCGTCGGTCAGCCCCAGCATTTT
>16|TRBV28|many|NA|TRBJ1-2
CASSLQPSNLNYGYTF
TGTGCCAGCAGTTTACAGCCTTCCAACTTAAACTATGGCTACACCTTC
>13|TRBV7-9|many|TRBD1|TRBJ2-5
CASSGTGRETQYF
TGTGCCAGCAGTGGGACAGGGAGGGAGACCCAGTACTTC
>15|TRBV6-1|many|NA|TRBJ1-2
CASSTSSTVLNGYTF
TGTGCCAGCAGTACCTCCTCCACAGTCTTAAATGGCTACACCTTC
>12|TRBV20-1|NA|NA|TRBJ2-3
CSVTGPTDTQYF
TGCAGTGTAACCGGGCCCACAGATACGCAGTATTTT
>15|TRBV28|many|TRBD1|TRBJ2-5
CASSGGDRARETQYF
TGTGCCAGCAGTGGAGGGGACAGGGCAAGGGAGACCCAGTACTTC